This T cell receptor (beta chain) came from a study of T cell repertoires in cytomegalovirus infection. As for the study in general: Alongside well-studied HLA-B-restricted CMV epitopes, recently identified HLA-C-restricted CMV epitopes were also used. Indications came from public TCR beta signatures; they pointed to CMV infection and to a matching HLA type.

TCRdb recomputed calls from the reads with MiXCR, one row per CDR3 protein. The data hold hundreds of thousands of distinct CDR3 sequences, with roughly 30% observed a single time. In this sample, this clonotype turned up many times. As yet, its antigen is unknown. Whole-study results and caveats: Cumulative public TCR beta family frequency identified carriers of CMV plus the relevant HLA. The ex vivo response was dominated by HLA-C-restricted CMV-specific TCR beta clonotypes.

V was shortened by 2 bases and J by 3 bases, with 4 bases between the two germline ends. This CDR3 has 12 residues. Germline values: CDR1 SGHTA, CDR2 FQGNSA. The sample consisted of cultured CD8+ T cells from PBMCs, taken from culture after CMV antigen stimulation. The V and J genes are TRBV7-2 and TRBJ1-1; D gene uncertain. This TCR was sampled from a human donor in good health (CMV status not recorded). Some clones in this sample may be carry-over from other donors' samples. The CDR3 here is CASSLLDTEAFF. The CDR3 DNA reads as TGTGCCAGCAGCTTATTGGACACTGAAGCTTTCTTT.